This T cell receptor (beta chain) was recorded in a study of beta chain features in type 1 diabetes. Sequencing targeted expressed TCRB transcripts, as all isolated RNA had been reverse transcribed. The assay was immunoSEQ multiplex PCR, and TCRdb's table has in-frame clones only and misses some. Counted here are hundreds of thousands of clones, 15% occurring once; the ten biggest clones make up approximately 0.099%. Regarding this clone: At one boundary the junction diverges from the germline segment, which might be a read error.

The CDR3 is made up of 20 amino acids. Germline CDR1 SNHLY, CDR2 FYNNEI. The chain combines TRBV2 with TRBJ2-1; TRBD1 agrees at 8 bases. This clonotype was obtained from a man between 18 and 29 years old in good health. Sample: naive CD4+ T cells from blood. The CDR3 region has the DNA TGTGCCAGCATTAGTACGTCCGGGACAGGCTGGGTCCTCTCCAACAATGAGCAGTTCTTC. It yields the protein CASISTSGTGWVLSNNEQFF.